A single sample is the source of the 5 T cell receptor beta chains below, sequenced in a study of blood T cell repertoires in COVID-19. Generated by immunoSEQ multiplex PCR, the TCRdb table keeps only in-frame clones and is missing some. This table has 400,000 to 450,000 clones, around 90% appearing once. The sample taken for sequencing was peripheral blood. The receptors were gathered from a man younger than 35 with COVID-19, enrolled during active disease.

This rearrangement joins TRBV4-1 to TRBJ2-7; no firm D call. Germline-derived CDR1 and CDR2 are MGHRA and YSYEKL. The CDR3 is 15 residues long. Trimming removed 1 base from V and 0 bases from J, with 10 bases in between. Here the CDR3 reads CASSQGVTGSYEQYF. CDR3 DNA: TGCGCCAGCAGCCAAGGTGTCACGGGCTCCTACGAGCAGTACTTC.

V gene TRBV11-2 combines with J gene TRBJ2-1; maybe TRBD2 (5 bases). CDR1 is SGHAT and CDR2 is FQNNGV in the germline V gene. Deletions cut 5 bases from V and 5 bases from J, with 13 bases between. This CDR3 region has 14 residues. CDR3 DNA sequence: TGTGCCAGCAGCCCAGGACTCCACCACAATGAGCAGTTCTTC. Its translation is CASSPGLHHNEQFF. The entire variable domain, with the rest obtained from reference TRBV11-2 and TRBJ2-1, is as follows: EAGVAQSPRYKIIEKRQSVAFWCNPISGHATLYWYQQILGQGPKLLIQFQNNGVVDDSQLPKDRFSAERLKGVDSTLKIQPAKLEDSAVYLCASSPGLHHNEQFFGPGTRLTVL.

The chain couples TRBV30 to TRBJ2-5; 12 positions match TRBD1. The CDR3 loop spans 15 amino acids. Trimming took 5 bases from V and 4 from J; bases not matched to a gene: 8. Per germline, CDR1 GTSNPN and CDR2 SVGIG (reference sequence). CDR3 sequence (DNA): TGTGCCTGGGCTGATCCGGGACAGGGGGCAGAGACCCAGTACTTC. The encoded protein is CAWADPGQGAETQYF.

V gene TRBV7-8 combines with J gene TRBJ2-3; no clear D. Trimming cost V 5 bases and J 1 base, with 19 bases left between them. The CDR3 is 17 amino acids. Germline CDR1 SGHVS, CDR2 FQNEAQ. The CDR3, as DNA: TGTGCCAGCAGCCACTATAGCCCGCATCTTGGCACAGATACGCAGTATTTT. Translated, it gives CASSHYSPHLGTDTQYF. The full variable domain, rest sourced from reference TRBV7-8 and TRBJ2-3, is GAGVSQSPRYKVAKRGQDVALRCDPISGHVSLFWYQQALGQGPEFLTYFQNEAQLDKSGLPSDRFFAERPEGSVSTLKIQRTQQEDSAVYLCASSHYSPHLGTDTQYFGPGTRLTVL.

This clone turned up a few times. The rearrangement uses TRBV9 and TRBJ2-5; TRBD2 agrees at 11 bases. V lost 0 bases and J lost 5; bases outside the gene matches: 3. The CDR3 extends over 15 amino acids. Germline V lookup: CDR1 SGDLS, CDR2 YYNGEE. The CDR3 spells CASSVVAGGTETQYF. The CDR3, as DNA: TGTGCCAGCAGCGTAGTAGCGGGAGGGACGGAGACCCAGTACTTC.